This TCR beta chain was obtained from a study of CD8 T cells in ankylosing spondylitis. This clonotype showed up many times. Antigen unknown. TCRdb used MiXCR to reprocess the 5' RACE reads, holding one entry per CDR3 protein. The table records 200,000 to 300,000 distinct CDR3 sequences, approximately 24% of them present only once. Findings and limits, study-wide: Earlier authors reported some of these motif variants in reactive arthritis synovial fluid and blood.

The V gene lost 3 bases and the J gene lost 5 bases, with 16 bases spanning the gap. Germline CDR1 reads SNHLY; CDR2 reads FYNNEI. The CDR3 is 15 residues long. The material sequenced was blood, either unsorted or a sorted T cell fraction (not recorded which). The origin of this receptor is a male donor with ankylosing spondylitis or in good health (not recorded which). V usage is TRBV2 and J usage is TRBJ2-5; D might be TRBD1 or TRBD2, each matching 5 bases. CDR3 nucleotides: TGTGCCAGCAGTGATCTACCTCGGGGCGTCGAGACCCAGTACTTC. It translates to CASSDLPRGVETQYF.